The rows below give T cell receptor beta chains drawn from one sample of a study of cytomegalovirus exposure and HLA in healthy donors. Generated by immunoSEQ multiplex PCR, the TCRdb table keeps only in-frame clones and is missing some. Here the sample spans 200,000 to 250,000 clones, over 75% being singletons. Sequenced sample: PBMCs. The receptors were sampled from a man in his late teens or twenties in good health and CMV-seronegative. The CDR3 runs from the conserved cysteine through the conserved F or W. A D gene is named only where the DNA matches it firmly. Clone size appears in some rows only: once, few, many, or a class for an expanded clone.

D gene	J gene	V gene	clone size	CDR3 DNA	CDR3 protein
TRBD1	TRBJ1-2	TRBV5-1	.	TGCGCCAGCAGCATACTAACCGGGACAGGGGGACTCTATGGCTACACCTTC	CASSILTGTGGLYGYTF
TRBD2	TRBJ2-2	TRBV7-6	few	TGTGCCAGCAGCTTAGGTGCCGGGGGAGGGACCGGGGAGCTGTTTTTT	CASSLGAGGGTGELFF
TRBD1	TRBJ2-2	TRBV2	.	TGTGCCAGCAGCTGGACCGGGACAGGGAACACCGGGGAGCTGTTTTTT	CASSWTGTGNTGELFF
.	TRBJ1-2	TRBV9	.	TGTGCCAGCAGCGTAGGGCAATTTAACTATGGCTACACCTTC	CASSVGQFNYGYTF
TRBD1	TRBJ2-3	TRBV11-2	.	TGTGCCAGCAGCTTGGGGGACAGAGTTAGCACAGATACGCAGTATTTT	CASSLGDRVSTDTQYF
TRBD1	TRBJ1-2	TRBV18	few	TGTGCCAGCTCTCACGGACAGGCGGGATATTCGGCTTATGGCTACACCTTC	CASSHGQAGYSAYGYTF
.	TRBJ2-5	TRBV4-1	.	TGCGCCAGCAGCCAAGACCCCCTAGCTGGCGGGCAAGAGACCCAGTACTTC	CASSQDPLAGGQETQYF
.	TRBJ2-2	TRBV5-1	once	TGCGCCAGCAGCTTGGGCGGGATGAACACCGGGGAGCTGTTTTTT	CASSLGGMNTGELFF
TRBD1	TRBJ1-1	TRBV27	.	TGTGCCAGCATGTCTCGGACAGGGGTCACTGAAGCTTTCTTT	CASMSRTGVTEAFF
TRBD1	TRBJ2-6	TRBV6-1	.	TGTGCCAGCAGTGCCCGACAGGGGGGGGTAGGATCTGGGGCCAACGTCCTGACTTTC	CASSARQGGVGSGANVLTF
.	TRBJ2-3	TRBV27	.	TGTGCCAGCAGTAAGCAAGTAAGCACAGATACGCAGTATTTT	CASSKQVSTDTQYF
TRBD2	TRBJ2-6	TRBV4-3	few	TGCGCCAGCAGCCAAAAGGGCGGGAGTTCTGGGGCCAACGTCCTGACTTTC	CASSQKGGSSGANVLTF
TRBD1	TRBJ1-1	TRBV7-2	.	TGTGCCAGCAGCATCGGACAGGGACAGAACACTGAAGCTTTCTTT	CASSIGQGQNTEAFF
.	TRBJ2-1	TRBV7-9	.	TGTGCCAGCAGCTTAGCGGCCAATCCTGCGGATGAGCAGTTCTTC	CASSLAANPADEQFF
TRBD1	TRBJ1-1	TRBV29-1	.	TGCAGCGCCGGACAGGGGAACACTGAAGCTTTCTTT	CSAGQGNTEAFF
.	TRBJ2-7	TRBV18	.	TGTGCCAGCTCACCAGCGCGGGACGACTACGAGCAGTACTTC	CASSPARDDYEQYF
.	TRBJ2-3	TRBV5-1	.	TGCGCCAGCAGCTTGGTGGCGGCTCCTAGCACAGATACGCAGTATTTT	CASSLVAAPSTDTQYF
.	TRBJ2-5	TRBV4-2	.	TGTGCCAGCAGCCAAGATTCGGGGGTTGAGACCCAGTACTTC	CASSQDSGVETQYF
TRBD2	TRBJ2-7	TRBV7-2	.	TGTGCCAGCAGCTTAGGGCTAGCGGGAAGACCCTCCTACGAGCAGTACTTC	CASSLGLAGRPSYEQYF
TRBD2	TRBJ2-7	TRBV28	.	TGTGCCAGCATTCTAGCGGGAGACCACTCCTACGAGCAGTACTTC	CASILAGDHSYEQYF
TRBD1	TRBJ1-3	TRBV5-1	few	TGCGCCAGCAGCTTGGAAGTGACAGGGGGTAACACCATATATTTT	CASSLEVTGGNTIYF
.	TRBJ1-5	TRBV6-1	.	TGTGCCAGCAGTGGAGACAGGCTTAGCAATCAGCCCCAGCATTTT	CASSGDRLSNQPQHF
.	TRBJ1-4	TRBV27	.	TGTGCCAGCAGTTTATTGCGGGGTTCAACTAATGAAAAACTGTTTTTT	CASSLLRGSTNEKLFF
.	TRBJ1-2	TRBV7-9	.	TGTGCCAGCAGCCAAGGAGGGAGGGAGGCCTACACCTTC	CASSQGGREAYTF
TRBD2	TRBJ2-1	TRBV13	.	TGTGCCAGCAGCTTAGCGGGGGGGCTAATCAATGAGCAGTTCTTC	CASSLAGGLINEQFF
TRBD1	TRBJ2-7	TRBV6-6	.	TGTGCCAGCAGTGGGCCGGGACAGGGCGAGCAGTACTTC	CASSGPGQGEQYF
TRBD2	TRBJ2-1	TRBV10-3	.	TGTGCCATCAATCCCAGCGGGAGCAATGAGCAGTTCTTC	CAINPSGSNEQFF
TRBD2	TRBJ2-1	TRBV27	.	TGTGCCAGCAGCCGACCCCCCACTAGCGGGGCCTACAATGAGCAGTTCTTC	CASSRPPTSGAYNEQFF
TRBD1	TRBJ1-5	TRBV11-3	.	TGTGCCAGCAGCTTAGGGACAGGGATCAATCAGCCCCAGCATTTT	CASSLGTGINQPQHF
TRBD1	TRBJ1-2	TRBV10-1	few	TGCGCCACCTCGAGGGACAGGGCTAACTATGGCTACACCTTC	CATSRDRANYGYTF
TRBD2	TRBJ2-3	TRBV27	.	TGTGCCAGCAGTTTGGGAGCGGGGTATGCCACAGATACGCAGTATTTT	CASSLGAGYATDTQYF
TRBD2	TRBJ2-2	TRBV7-2	.	TGTGCCAGCAGCCCAACCCGGGGACTAGCCGGGAGAGTGGCCGGGGAGCTGTTTTTT	CASSPTRGLAGRVAGELFF
TRBD1	TRBJ1-2	TRBV28	.	TGTGCCAGCAGTTTACTAACCCCCAACAGGGGAGGTGGCTATGGCTACACCTTC	CASSLLTPNRGGGYGYTF
TRBD2	TRBJ2-5	TRBV7-2	.	TGTGCCAGCAGCTTAGCGACTAGCGGGGTGGCGGAGACCCAGTACTTC	CASSLATSGVAETQYF
TRBD1	TRBJ1-2	TRBV28	few	TGTGCCAGCAGTTCCGGGACAGGAGATGGCTACACCTTC	CASSSGTGDGYTF
TRBD1	TRBJ2-2	TRBV30	.	TGTGCCTTGGACAGGGGGATCAACACCGGGGAGCTGTTTTTT	CALDRGINTGELFF
TRBD1	TRBJ1-2	TRBV5-6	.	TGTGCCAGCAGCCCTCTGGACAGGGAATCTGGCTACACCTTC	CASSPLDRESGYTF